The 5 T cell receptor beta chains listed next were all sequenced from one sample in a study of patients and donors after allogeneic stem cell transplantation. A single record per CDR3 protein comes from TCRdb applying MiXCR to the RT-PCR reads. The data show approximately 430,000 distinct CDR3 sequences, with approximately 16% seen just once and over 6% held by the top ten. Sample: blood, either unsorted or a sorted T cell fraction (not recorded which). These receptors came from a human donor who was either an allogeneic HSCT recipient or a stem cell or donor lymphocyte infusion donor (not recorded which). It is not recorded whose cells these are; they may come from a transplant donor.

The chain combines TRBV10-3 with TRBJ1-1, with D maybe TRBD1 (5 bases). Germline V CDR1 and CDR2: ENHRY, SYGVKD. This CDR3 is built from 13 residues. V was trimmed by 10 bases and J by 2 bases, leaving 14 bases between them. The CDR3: CATSGTANTEAFF. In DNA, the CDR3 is TGTGCCACTTCAGGGACGGCAAACACTGAAGCTTTCTTT.

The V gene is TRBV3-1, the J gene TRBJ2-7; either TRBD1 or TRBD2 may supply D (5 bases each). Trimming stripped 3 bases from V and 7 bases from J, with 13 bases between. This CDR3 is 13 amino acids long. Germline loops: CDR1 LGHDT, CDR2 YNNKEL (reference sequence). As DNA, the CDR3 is TGTGCCAGCAGCCATCAAGGGACGCGGGAGCAGTACTTC. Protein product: CASSHQGTREQYF.

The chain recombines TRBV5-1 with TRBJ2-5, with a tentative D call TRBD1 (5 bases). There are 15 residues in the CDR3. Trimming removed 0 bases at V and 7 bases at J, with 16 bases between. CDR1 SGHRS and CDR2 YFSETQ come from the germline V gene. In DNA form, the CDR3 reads TGCGCCAGCAGCTTGGTGGGGCAGCCCTTAATGACCCAGTACTTC. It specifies CASSLVGQPLMTQYF.

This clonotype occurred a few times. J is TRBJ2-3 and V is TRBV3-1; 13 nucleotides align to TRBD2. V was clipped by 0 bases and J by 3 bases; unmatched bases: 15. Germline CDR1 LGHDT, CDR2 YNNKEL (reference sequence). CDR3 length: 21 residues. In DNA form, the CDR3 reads TGTGCCAGCAGCCAAGATCCTTTTACTAGCGGGAGGGCCTTGAAGACAGATACGCAGTATTTT. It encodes CASSQDPFTSGRALKTDTQYF.

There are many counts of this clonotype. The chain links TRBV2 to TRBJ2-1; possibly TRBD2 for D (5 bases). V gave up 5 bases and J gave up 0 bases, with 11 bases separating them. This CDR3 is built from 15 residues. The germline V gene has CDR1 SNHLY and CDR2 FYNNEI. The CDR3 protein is CASSLASGSYNEQFF. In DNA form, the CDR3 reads TGTGCCAGCAGTTTAGCGAGCGGCTCCTACAATGAGCAGTTCTTC.